This entry features one TCR beta chain sequence. The data originate from a study of identical twins. TCRdb reprocessed the 5' RACE reads with MiXCR, giving one entry per CDR3 protein. Among under 450,000 distinct CDR3 sequences, approximately 17% were seen once, and the ten largest hold more than 10%. CDR1 is KGHSH and CDR2 is LQKENI in the germline V gene. The CDR3 sequence is 17 residues long. Germline trimming cut 0 bases from V and 3 bases from J; bases unmatched to any gene: 8. This chain joins TRBV18 and TRBJ2-1, with TRBD2 matching over 7 bases. The material sequenced was naive T cells sorted from blood. The clonotype was recovered from a man aged 45-60 years in good health. CDR3: CASSPPSSREFYNEQFF. CDR3 in DNA: TGTGCCAGCTCACCACCATCCTCGCGGGAGTTCTACAATGAGCAGTTCTTC.